The 29 T cell receptor beta chains below all came from one sample that was sequenced in a study of OX40 agonist ivuxolimab in advanced cancers. Clones were read by immunoSEQ multiplex PCR, and TCRdb kept only the in-frame ones, dropping some. Found here are some 45,000 clones, 75% to 90% of them singletons; the top ten hold roughly 4.5%. This specimen was CD4+ or CD8+ T cells sorted from blood, taken in a trial of the OX40 agonist ivuxolimab. The receptors were sampled from an adult with an advanced solid tumor such as melanoma, head and neck, liver or kidney cancer.

The rearrangement uses TRBV28 and TRBJ2-7; the match to TRBD1 covers 12 bases. The germline V gene has CDR1 MDHEN and CDR2 SYDVKM. V was clipped by 4 bases and J by 9 bases; unmatched bases: 7. The CDR3 is 14 amino acids. The CDR3 nucleotides read TGTGCCAGCAGTTCCGCGGGACAGGGGGCGATGCAGTACTTC. This translates into CASSSAGQGAMQYF. Complete variable domain (other parts from reference TRBV28 and TRBJ2-7): DVKVTQSSRYLVKRTGEKVFLECVQDMDHENMFWYRQDPGLGLRLIYFSYDVKMKEKGDIPEGYSVSREKKERFSLILESASTNQTSMYLCASSSAGQGAMQYFGPGTRLTVT.

This CDR3 reads CASSQDLGQVNMNTEAFF. The CDR3 DNA sequence: TGCGCCAGCAGCCAAGATCTAGGACAGGTTAATATGAACACTGAAGCTTTCTTT. The rearrangement joins TRBV4-1 to TRBJ1-1, with 7 bases that match TRBD1. V trimming: 0 bases; J trimming: 0 bases; junction bases outside the gene matches: 10. The germline V gene has CDR1 MGHRA and CDR2 YSYEKL. The CDR3 spans 18 residues.

V usage is TRBV19 and J usage is TRBJ2-5; 7 bases align to TRBD2. Germline CDR1 is LNHDA and CDR2 is SQIVND (reference sequence). This CDR3 comprises 16 residues. J was trimmed by 4 bases and V by 4 bases; bases with no gene match: 12. The CDR3: CASSKASGNMGETQYF. The CDR3 DNA reads as TGTGCCAGTAGTAAGGCTAGCGGAAACATGGGAGAGACCCAGTACTTC.

The V and J genes are TRBV7-2 and TRBJ1-1; 7 positions match TRBD1. CDR1 SGHTA and CDR2 FQGNSA come from the germline V gene. CDR3 length equals 15 residues. Trimming took 3 bases from V and 5 from J; bases not matched to a gene: 9. CDR3 sequence reads: CASSLYRGDVTEAFF. The CDR3 DNA is TGTGCCAGCAGCTTGTACAGGGGAGATGTGACTGAAGCTTTCTTT.

J is TRBJ2-1 and V is TRBV28; perhaps D is TRBD1 or TRBD2 (5 bases each). From germline, CDR1 is MDHEN and CDR2 SYDVKM. This CDR3 has 14 residues. Between the trimmed V and J ends, which lost 5 bases and 8 bases, there was a span of 16 bases. The CDR3 sequence is CASSRGRHGDEQFF. For the CDR3, the DNA is TGTGCCAGCAGTAGGGGACGGCATGGCGATGAGCAGTTCTTC. The entire variable domain, with the rest obtained from reference TRBV28 and TRBJ2-1, is as follows: DVKVTQSSRYLVKRTGEKVFLECVQDMDHENMFWYRQDPGLGLRLIYFSYDVKMKEKGDIPEGYSVSREKKERFSLILESASTNQTSMYLCASSRGRHGDEQFFGPGTRLTVL.

The chain links TRBV30 to TRBJ1-1; D is perhaps TRBD1 (6 bases). CDR3 length equals 13 residues. Germline V gene data show CDR1 as GTSNPN and CDR2 as SVGIG (reference sequence). V lost 0 bases to trimming and J lost 7 bases, with 12 bases between them. In DNA, the CDR3 is TGTGCCTGGAGTGTAGGGGGGCGCGGTGAAGCTTTCTTT. Translated: CAWSVGGRGEAFF.

This clone was seen a handful of times. The chain combines TRBV4-1 with TRBJ2-7; D gene uncertain. The ends were cut back, 3 bases at V and 6 bases at J, with 24 bases in the middle. Germline-derived CDR1 and CDR2 are MGHRA and YSYEKL. CDR3 length equals 17 residues. CDR3 residues: CASSHIFGRIPKPEQYF. CDR3 DNA sequence: TGCGCCAGCAGCCACATTTTCGGCAGGATCCCAAAACCCGAGCAGTACTTC.

V is TRBV5-1 and J is TRBJ1-3; D is unclear. V lost 0 bases, J lost 0 bases, and 10 bases lay in between. Per germline, CDR1 SGHRS and CDR2 YFSETQ. This CDR3 spans 16 amino acids. The CDR3 loop reads CASSLEGTDSGNTIYF. The CDR3 DNA is TGCGCCAGCAGCTTGGAAGGCACCGACTCTGGAAACACCATATATTTT. Variable domain in full (rest from reference TRBV5-1 and TRBJ1-3): KAGVTQTPRYLIKTRGQQVTLSCSPISGHRSVSWYQQTPGQGLQFLFEYFSETQRNKGNFPGRFSGRQFSNSRSEMNVSTLELGDSALYLCASSLEGTDSGNTIYFGEGSWLTVV.

The chain recombines TRBV29-1 with TRBJ1-2; 7 nucleotides agree with TRBD1. Germline V gene sequence: CDR1 SQVTM, CDR2 ANQGSEA. The CDR3 extends over 12 amino acids. V was pared by 6 bases and J by 3 bases, with 4 bases of the junction left unmatched. In DNA form, the CDR3 reads TGCAGCGTCGGGGACAGCTACTATGGCTACACCTTC. Its protein product is CSVGDSYYGYTF.

The chain carries TRBV27 and TRBJ2-7; 7 nucleotides line up with TRBD1. Per the germline V gene, CDR1 is MNHEY and CDR2 is SMNVEV (reference sequence). V was clipped by 2 bases and J by 6 bases; unmatched bases: 7. The CDR3 extends over 14 amino acids. As DNA, the CDR3 is TGTGCCAGCAGTTTAAGACAGGGAAAAGGCGAGCAGTACTTC. This encodes CASSLRQGKGEQYF.

The gene calls are TRBV7-3 and TRBJ1-1; perhaps TRBD1 as D (5 bases). Germline values: CDR1 SGHTA, CDR2 FQGTGA. This CDR3 is built from 13 residues. V lost 3 bases and J 3 bases, leaving 8 bases between the germline ends. CDR3 in DNA: TGTGCCAGCAGCTTGAACAGGCACACTGAAGCTTTCTTT. It yields the protein CASSLNRHTEAFF. Full variable domain (outside the CDR3, taken from reference TRBV7-3 and TRBJ1-1): GAGVSQTPSNKVTEKGKYVELRCDPISGHTALYWYRQSLGQGPEFLIYFQGTGAADDSGLPNDRFFAVRPEGSVSTLKIQRTERGDSAVYLCASSLNRHTEAFFGQGTRLTVV.

CDR3 residues: CSVEESSRGYTF. In DNA, the CDR3 is TGCAGCGTTGAAGAATCCTCGCGGGGCTACACCTTC. The rearrangement uses TRBV29-1 and TRBJ1-2; unclear D gene. CDR3 length equals 12 residues. V was cut by 0 bases and J by 8 bases, with 10 bases left in between. The germline V gene has CDR1 SQVTM and CDR2 ANQGSEA.

The chain carries TRBV5-1 and TRBJ2-7; 9 nucleotides match TRBD2. With 0 bases clipped from V and 4 bases from J, the junction kept 5 bases outside the gene matches. The V gene's germline CDR1 is SGHRS and CDR2 YFSETQ. The CDR3 is 15 residues long. For the CDR3, the DNA is TGCGCCAGCAGCTTGGGGAATAGCGGGAGTTACGAGCAGTACTTC. Its translation: CASSLGNSGSYEQYF.

This chain connects TRBV7-8 to TRBJ1-2; no clear D. Trimming pared 1 base from V and 8 bases from J, leaving 14 bases between. This CDR3 spans 14 amino acids. Germline values: CDR1 SGHVS, CDR2 FQNEAQ. The CDR3 coding sequence is TGTGCCAGCAGCTTAGGAGAGTTGGCAGTCGGCTACACCTTC. Its translation is CASSLGELAVGYTF. The whole variable domain, filled in from reference TRBV7-8 and TRBJ1-2, reads GAGVSQSPRYKVAKRGQDVALRCDPISGHVSLFWYQQALGQGPEFLTYFQNEAQLDKSGLPSDRFFAERPEGSVSTLKIQRTQQEDSAVYLCASSLGELAVGYTFGSGTRLTVV.

The DNA for the CDR3 is TGTGCCAGCAGTCGCGGGGGGGCCGGGGAGCTGTTTTTT. Translation gives CASSRGGAGELFF. The J gene is TRBJ2-2, the V gene TRBV6-5, with TRBD2 matching over 9 bases. The CDR3 runs to 13 residues. V gave up 5 bases and J gave up 6 bases; unmatched junction bases: 1. Germline values: CDR1 MNHEY, CDR2 SVGAGI.

The chain couples TRBV5-1 to TRBJ1-4; the match to TRBD1 covers 7 bases. Germline V gene data show CDR1 as SGHRS and CDR2 as YFSETQ. This CDR3 has 15 residues. The J segment lost 4 bases and the V segment lost 4 bases, leaving 7 bases of the junction unmatched. This chain's CDR3 is CASSDTGQVNEKLFF. CDR3 bases: TGCGCCAGCAGCGACACCGGACAGGTTAATGAAAAACTGTTTTTT.

This clone has more than one count but fewer than ten. The J gene is TRBJ2-3, the V gene TRBV4-3; no reliable D call. Deletions cut 1 base from V and 2 bases from J, with 13 bases between. Germline CDR1 LGHNA, CDR2 YSLEER. This CDR3 comprises 16 residues. Here the CDR3 reads CASSQAAGGDTDTQYF. The CDR3 DNA sequence: TGCGCCAGCAGCCAAGCAGCAGGTGGGGACACAGATACGCAGTATTTT.

The chain carries TRBV7-9 and TRBJ1-2; D gene uncertain. The germline V gene has CDR1 SEHNR and CDR2 FQNEAQ (reference sequence). The length of the CDR3 is 14 residues. V was clipped by 6 bases and J by 6 bases, with 17 bases between them. The CDR3 region has the DNA TGTGCCAGCAGGCGAGAAGGGATTTTGGATGGCTACACCTTC. The encoded protein is CASRREGILDGYTF.

This chain joins TRBV7-9 and TRBJ2-5; 7 bases agree with TRBD2. Germline V lookup: CDR1 SEHNR, CDR2 FQNEAQ (reference sequence). The CDR3 runs to 13 residues. After removal of 7 bases from V and 5 bases from J, the junction contained 7 bases not matched to a gene. CDR3 in amino acids: CASTRGVGETQYF. DNA of the CDR3: TGTGCCAGCACCCGGGGGGTTGGGGAGACCCAGTACTTC.

This clone was seen only a few times. This chain connects TRBV7-2 to TRBJ1-6; 9 nucleotides match TRBD1. From germline, CDR1 is SGHTA and CDR2 FQGNSA. Losses at the gene ends were 5 bases for V and 11 bases for J; bases not matched to a gene: 13. CDR3 length equals 16 residues. This CDR3 is CASSPVGGQGIAPLHF. The CDR3 DNA reads TGTGCCAGCAGCCCCGTCGGGGGACAGGGTATTGCACCCCTCCACTTT.

This clone was detected only a few times. V usage is TRBV7-9 and J usage is TRBJ1-3; D not certain. V was shortened by 0 bases and J by 0 bases, with 6 bases between the two germline ends. CDR3 length equals 15 residues. Germline CDR1 SEHNR, CDR2 FQNEAQ (reference sequence). In nucleotides, the CDR3 is TGTGCCAGCAGCTTAGCGGGGAACTCTGGAAACACCATATATTTT. Amino acids: CASSLAGNSGNTIYF.

The gene calls are TRBV6-5 and TRBJ1-2, with D unclear. The CDR3 has 15 residues. Germline V gene data show CDR1 as MNHEY and CDR2 as SVGAGI. Trimming took 7 bases from V and 2 from J, leaving 17 bases between them. DNA of the CDR3: TGTGCCAGCAATCAGGCGGCGACGGAAAACTATGGCTACACCTTC. Translated, it gives CASNQAATENYGYTF.

This chain joins TRBV5-1 and TRBJ2-1; TRBD1 agrees at 7 bases. CDR3 length equals 15 residues. V shed 5 bases and J 5 bases; nucleotides not matched to a gene: 10. Germline-derived CDR1 and CDR2 are SGHRS and YFSETQ. This chain's CDR3 is CASSTGVGGHNEQFF. The CDR3 nucleotides read TGCGCCAGCAGTACAGGGGTAGGGGGTCACAATGAGCAGTTCTTC. The full variable domain, with the rest looked up from reference TRBV5-1 and TRBJ2-1, is KAGVTQTPRYLIKTRGQQVTLSCSPISGHRSVSWYQQTPGQGLQFLFEYFSETQRNKGNFPGRFSGRQFSNSRSEMNVSTLELGDSALYLCASSTGVGGHNEQFFGPGTRLTVL.

The chain uses TRBV28 and TRBJ1-1; weak D call: TRBD1 (5 bases). Germline CDR1 is MDHEN and CDR2 is SYDVKM. V lost 3 bases and J 3 bases, leaving 11 bases between the germline ends. The CDR3 contains 14 residues. In nucleotides, the CDR3 is TGTGCCAGCAGTTTGGGGAGGGACTACACTGAAGCTTTCTTT. Protein: CASSLGRDYTEAFF.

This chain uses TRBV7-2 with TRBJ2-7; TRBD1 agrees at 11 bases. This CDR3 contains 15 residues. Per germline, CDR1 SGHTA and CDR2 FQGNSA. J was trimmed by 4 bases and V by 1 base; bases with no gene match: 3. The CDR3 DNA is TGTGCCAGCAGCTTAGTAGGACAGGGGGCTTACGAGCAGTACTTC. Translated, it gives CASSLVGQGAYEQYF.

This chain links TRBV9 with TRBJ2-2; D gene uncertain. Germline lookup yields CDR1 SGDLS and CDR2 YYNGEE. Trimming pared 0 bases from V and 8 bases from J, leaving 5 bases between. The CDR3 extends over 12 amino acids. The CDR3 region is CASSVAGGELFF. The DNA of the CDR3 is TGTGCCAGCAGCGTAGCTGGGGGGGAGCTGTTTTTT. Together with reference TRBV9 and TRBJ2-2, the CDR3 gives the full variable domain: DSGVTQTPKHLITATGQRVTLRCSPRSGDLSVYWYQQSLDQGLQFLIQYYNGEERAKGNILERFSAQQFPDLHSELNLSSLELGDSALYFCASSVAGGELFFGEGSRLTVL.

The rearrangement uses TRBV7-2 and TRBJ1-2; 9 positions match TRBD1. CDR1 and CDR2 from the germline V gene are SGHTA and FQGNSA. CDR3 length: 13 residues. V shed 6 bases and J 8 bases; nucleotides not matched to a gene: 7. CDR3 coding DNA: TGTGCCAGCAGTCGGGACAGGGAGGAGGGCTACACCTTC. Protein: CASSRDREEGYTF.

The chain is built from TRBV28 and TRBJ1-2; 8 bases are shared with TRBD1. Germline lookup yields CDR1 MDHEN and CDR2 SYDVKM. With 5 bases clipped from V and 6 bases from J, the junction kept 2 bases outside the gene matches. CDR3 size: 12 residues. The DNA of the CDR3 is TGTGCCAGCAGTAGCAGGGGGCATGGCTACACCTTC. Protein product: CASSSRGHGYTF.

V and J are TRBV10-2 and TRBJ2-5, with TRBD1 as a possible D gene (5 bases). V lost 3 bases and J lost 4, with 15 bases in between. The CDR3 spans 15 residues. Per the germline V gene, CDR1 is WSHSY and CDR2 is SAAADI. The CDR3, as DNA: TGCGCCAGCAGTGAAGGACAAAGCGATCGAGAGACCCAGTACTTC. Protein: CASSEGQSDRETQYF.